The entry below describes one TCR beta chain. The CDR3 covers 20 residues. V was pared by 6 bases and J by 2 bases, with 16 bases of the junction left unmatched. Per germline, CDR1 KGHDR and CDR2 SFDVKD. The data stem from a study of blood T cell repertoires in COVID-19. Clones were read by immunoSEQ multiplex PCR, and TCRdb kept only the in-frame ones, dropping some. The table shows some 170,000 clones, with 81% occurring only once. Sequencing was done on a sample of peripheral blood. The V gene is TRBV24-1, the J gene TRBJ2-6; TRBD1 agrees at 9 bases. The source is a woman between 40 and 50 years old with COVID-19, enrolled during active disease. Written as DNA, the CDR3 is TGTGCCACCAGTCAGCCGACCGGGACAGGGAATACAGCTGGGGCCAACGTCCTGACTTTC. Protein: CATSQPTGTGNTAGANVLTF.